This T cell receptor (beta chain) was sequenced for a study of regulatory T cells in long-lasting Graves disease. Findings and caveats of the study: Segments TRBV28, TRBJ1-2 and TRBJ2-5 showed preferential usage in persistent disease.

Time point meaning: newly diagnosed GD, antithyroid drugs for less than 3 months. The TCR library was prepared using RNA isolated from PBMCs. Patients hailed from an endocrinology department in Xi'an, China. The CDR3 runs to 16 residues. From germline, CDR1 is DFQATT and CDR2 SNEGSKA (reference sequence). The junction had 12 bases not matched to a gene; V was cut back by 3 bases and J by 3 bases. Construction of TCR beta libraries relied on iRepertoire HTBI primers and on Arm-PCR targeting CDR3 regions. TCRdb re-derived calls from the multiplex PCR reads in MiXCR, one entry per CDR3 protein. The table shows about 460,000 distinct CDR3 sequences, with about 15% occurring only once. This clonotype showed up many times. What it recognizes is unknown. The same sample was also studied in work on T cells in Graves' hyperthyroidism and ophthalmopathy.

Specimen: peripheral blood mononuclear cells (PBMCs), collected at new diagnosis, from a patient treated with antithyroid drugs. The chain employs TRBV20-1 and TRBJ2-7, with TRBD1 matching 9 bases. The receptor was derived from a woman in her 50s with Graves disease. CDR3 sequence reads: CSASSTRGTGIYEQYF. CDR3 DNA sequence: TGCAGTGCTAGTTCTACAAGAGGGACAGGGATCTACGAGCAGTACTTC.